The 21 T cell receptor beta chains presented below share a single source sample, sequenced in a study of Ad26.COV2.S vaccination and SARS-CoV-2 variants. Treatment of the sample: around 19 received Ad26.COV2.S at low or high dose, single or two shots; a few received placebo; per-sample allocation not given. The investigators took samples on day 63 after the first vaccine or placebo injection. Produced via immunoSEQ multiplex PCR; TCRdb's table is partial and in-frame only. There are 380,000 or so clones in the sample; approximately 83% occur only once, and approximately 7.8% lies in the top ten. The sequencing here drew on peripheral blood, taken in a trial of Ad26.COV2.S vaccine versus placebo. These receptors came from a person aged 18-65 years who received the Ad26.COV2.S COVID-19 vaccine or a placebo.

The chain combines TRBV5-5 with TRBJ2-6, with D perhaps given as TRBD1 or TRBD2 (5 bases each). Trimming stripped 4 bases from V and 1 base from J, with 15 bases between. Germline V gives CDR1 SGHKS, CDR2 YYEKEE (reference sequence). The CDR3 sequence is 17 residues long. The CDR3 DNA reads as TGTGCCAGCAGCCGGGCCGGGACGGGATCTGGGGCCAACGTCCTGACTTTC. Residues: CASSRAGTGSGANVLTF.

The chain is built from TRBV5-1 and TRBJ1-6; D not certain. Germline V CDR1 and CDR2: SGHRS, YFSETQ. V lost 0 bases, J lost 6 bases, and 13 bases lay in between. This CDR3 contains 16 residues. CDR3 nucleotides: TGCGCCAGCAGCTTGGCTGGGTCAGGCGCTAATTCACCCCTCCACTTT. Its translation is CASSLAGSGANSPLHF.

The chain carries TRBV18 and TRBJ2-5, with D uncertain. Germline assignment: CDR1 KGHSH and CDR2 LQKENI. The CDR3 sequence is 16 residues long. Deletions cut 6 bases from V and 1 base from J, with 18 bases between. The CDR3 protein is CASSYAPVSTQETQYF. The CDR3 nucleotides are TGTGCCAGCTCTTACGCGCCTGTTTCCACCCAAGAGACCCAGTACTTC.

The rearrangement uses TRBV5-8 and TRBJ2-1; D might be TRBD2 (5 bases). Trimming cost V 3 bases and J 4 bases, with 14 bases left between them. The germline gives CDR1 SGHTS, CDR2 YDEGEE. This CDR3 has 15 amino acids. Here the CDR3 DNA reads TGTGCCAGCAGCTCCGGGGAGCCCCTATACAATGAGCAGTTCTTC. It translates to CASSSGEPLYNEQFF.

This clone appeared a few times. This rearrangement joins TRBV4-1 to TRBJ1-4, with a possible D match to TRBD1 (5 bases). CDR1 is MGHRA and CDR2 is YSYEKL in the germline V gene. The CDR3 has 17 residues. Trimming took off 2 bases at V and 8 bases at J, with 21 bases between the two ends. The CDR3 loop reads CASSQPGRLRREEKLFF. CDR3 DNA sequence: TGCGCCAGCAGCCAACCGGGACGGCTGCGACGCGAGGAAAAACTGTTTTTT.

V and J are TRBV2 and TRBJ2-7; D remains unclear. Germline CDR1 and CDR2: SNHLY and FYNNEI. CDR3 length: 13 amino acids. The germline V and J ends were trimmed by 7 bases and 2 bases, with 12 bases remaining between them. CDR3 bases: TGTGCCAGCAAAACTACTACCACCTACGAGCAGTACTTC. Its protein product is CASKTTTTYEQYF.

V and J are TRBV29-1 and TRBJ2-7; 9 nucleotides match TRBD1. Germline CDR1 is SQVTM and CDR2 is ANQGSEA. The CDR3 is made up of 12 amino acids. J was trimmed by 6 bases and V by 6 bases; bases with no gene match: 6. The CDR3 bases are TGCAGCGTAGGGACAGGGTTGGCCGAGCAGTACTTC. Translation gives CSVGTGLAEQYF.

V and J are TRBV6-1 and TRBJ2-7; tentative D call: TRBD1 (6 bases). Germline values: CDR1 MNHNS, CDR2 SASEGT. There are 15 residues in the CDR3. V was trimmed by 2 bases and J by 4 bases, leaving 15 bases between them. For the CDR3, the DNA is TGTGCCAGCAGTGAAACGGGGCCAGGGGAGTACGAGCAGTACTTC. Translated, it gives CASSETGPGEYEQYF.

The rearrangement uses TRBV6-1 and TRBJ2-7, with D possibly TRBD2 on 6 matching bases. The CDR3 runs 14 residues. Trimming pared 3 bases from V and 0 bases from J, leaving 9 bases between. From germline, CDR1 is MNHNS and CDR2 SASEGT. CDR3 in DNA: TGTGCCAGCAGTGACCGGGGGTTCTCCTACGAGCAGTACTTC. Protein: CASSDRGFSYEQYF.

The CDR3 bases are TGTGCCAGCAGTCATACCCGGAGCTCTGGAAACACCATATATTTT. Translation: CASSHTRSSGNTIYF. The V gene is TRBV2, the J gene TRBJ1-3, with no clear D. The V gene lost 5 bases and the J gene lost 0 bases, with 11 bases spanning the gap. The CDR3 length is 15 residues. Germline V lookup: CDR1 SNHLY, CDR2 FYNNEI.

The V and J genes are TRBV5-1 and TRBJ1-4, with D unresolved. Germline-derived CDR1 and CDR2 are SGHRS and YFSETQ. The CDR3 sequence is 11 residues long. Trimming took off 3 bases at V and 7 bases at J, with 4 bases between the two ends. This CDR3 reads CASSSGEKLFF. The DNA for the CDR3 is TGCGCCAGCAGCTCGGGTGAAAAACTGTTTTTT. Complete variable domain (other parts from reference TRBV5-1 and TRBJ1-4): KAGVTQTPRYLIKTRGQQVTLSCSPISGHRSVSWYQQTPGQGLQFLFEYFSETQRNKGNFPGRFSGRQFSNSRSEMNVSTLELGDSALYLCASSSGEKLFFGSGTQLSVL.

The chain combines TRBV5-4 with TRBJ1-1, with D perhaps TRBD1 (6 bases). The CDR3 sequence is 15 residues long. The V end was cut by 2 bases, the J end by 0 bases, with 11 bases between. CDR1 is SGHNT and CDR2 is YYREEE in the germline V gene (reference sequence). The DNA of the CDR3 is TGTGCCAGCAGCTTAGGTGGGACAATGAACACTGAAGCTTTCTTT. It translates to CASSLGGTMNTEAFF.

The rearrangement uses TRBV9 and TRBJ1-2, with 10 bases that match TRBD1. J gave up 9 bases and V 4 bases, and 9 bases lay outside the gene matches. This CDR3 has 14 amino acids. CDR1 is SGDLS and CDR2 is YYNGEE in the germline V gene. The CDR3 reads CASSPYGTGARYTF. The CDR3 region has the DNA TGTGCCAGCAGCCCCTACGGGACAGGGGCCCGCTACACCTTC.

This chain joins TRBV28 and TRBJ2-7, with 9 bases matching TRBD2. CDR1 MDHEN and CDR2 SYDVKM come from the germline V gene. Germline trimming cut 7 bases from V and 5 bases from J; bases unmatched to any gene: 9. The CDR3 has 14 residues. The CDR3 loop is CASIRGGRVHEQYF. CDR3 sequence (DNA): TGTGCCAGCATCCGGGGCGGGAGGGTCCACGAGCAGTACTTC.

This clone is a singleton in its sample. The chain has TRBV7-9 and TRBJ1-1; D unclear. The germline gives CDR1 SEHNR, CDR2 FQNEAQ (reference sequence). V was clipped by 0 bases and J by 0 bases, with 8 bases between them. This CDR3 is 15 amino acids long. CDR3 loop: CASSLAEVMNTEAFF. The CDR3 DNA is TGTGCCAGCAGCTTAGCCGAGGTGATGAACACTGAAGCTTTCTTT.

The V and J genes are TRBV9 and TRBJ1-2; perhaps TRBD1 as D (6 bases). CDR1 SGDLS and CDR2 YYNGEE come from the germline V gene. CDR3 length equals 14 residues. Between the trimmed V and J ends, which lost 4 bases and 6 bases, there was a span of 16 bases. Here the CDR3 DNA reads TGTGCCAGCAGCACAAGTAGGACAGAGGATGGCTACACCTTC. As protein: CASSTSRTEDGYTF.

This chain uses TRBV11-2 with TRBJ1-4; possible D gene TRBD1, 6 bases. The CDR3 sequence is 15 residues long. With 5 bases removed from V and 4 bases from J, the gap between germline ends came to 14 bases. Germline lookup yields CDR1 SGHAT and CDR2 FQNNGV. The CDR3 region has the DNA TGTGCCAGCAGCACCGGACAGTCAATTAATGAAAAACTGTTTTTT. It is translated as CASSTGQSINEKLFF.

The chain uses TRBV27 and TRBJ2-3; D call uncertain. Germline V CDR1 and CDR2: MNHEY, SMNVEV (reference sequence). The CDR3 loop spans 14 amino acids. V lost 6 bases and J 1 base, leaving 11 bases between the germline ends. CDR3 nucleotide sequence: TGTGCCAGCAGGAAACGGTCGGGCACAGATACGCAGTATTTT. This gives the protein CASRKRSGTDTQYF.

The V call is TRBV24-1, the J call TRBJ2-3, with TRBD2 identical over 13 bases. Trimming removed 4 bases from V and 8 bases from J; junction bases left unmatched: 11. This CDR3 comprises 17 residues. CDR1 is KGHDR and CDR2 is SFDVKD in the germline V gene. The CDR3 sequence is CATSEFGTSGIGGTQYF. For the CDR3, the DNA is TGTGCCACCAGTGAATTTGGGACTAGCGGGATCGGTGGTACGCAGTATTTT.

CDR3 sequence: CASSYGFEAFF. For the CDR3, the DNA is TGTGCCAGCAGTTATGGTTTTGAAGCTTTCTTT. V and J are TRBV6-6 and TRBJ1-1; D remains unclear. Trimming left V 3 bases short and J 7 bases short, with 6 bases between. Germline CDR1 is MNHNY and CDR2 is SVGAGI (reference sequence). The CDR3 covers 11 residues.

The chain recombines TRBV10-3 with TRBJ1-2; TRBD1 might be the D (5 bases). This CDR3 has 18 residues. Germline V gene data show CDR1 as ENHRY and CDR2 as SYGVKD. V lost 6 bases and J lost 1, with 24 bases in between. CDR3 region: CAIRKKGTALFFNYGYTF. CDR3 nucleotides: TGTGCCATCAGGAAGAAAGGGACGGCTTTATTCTTTAACTATGGCTACACCTTC.